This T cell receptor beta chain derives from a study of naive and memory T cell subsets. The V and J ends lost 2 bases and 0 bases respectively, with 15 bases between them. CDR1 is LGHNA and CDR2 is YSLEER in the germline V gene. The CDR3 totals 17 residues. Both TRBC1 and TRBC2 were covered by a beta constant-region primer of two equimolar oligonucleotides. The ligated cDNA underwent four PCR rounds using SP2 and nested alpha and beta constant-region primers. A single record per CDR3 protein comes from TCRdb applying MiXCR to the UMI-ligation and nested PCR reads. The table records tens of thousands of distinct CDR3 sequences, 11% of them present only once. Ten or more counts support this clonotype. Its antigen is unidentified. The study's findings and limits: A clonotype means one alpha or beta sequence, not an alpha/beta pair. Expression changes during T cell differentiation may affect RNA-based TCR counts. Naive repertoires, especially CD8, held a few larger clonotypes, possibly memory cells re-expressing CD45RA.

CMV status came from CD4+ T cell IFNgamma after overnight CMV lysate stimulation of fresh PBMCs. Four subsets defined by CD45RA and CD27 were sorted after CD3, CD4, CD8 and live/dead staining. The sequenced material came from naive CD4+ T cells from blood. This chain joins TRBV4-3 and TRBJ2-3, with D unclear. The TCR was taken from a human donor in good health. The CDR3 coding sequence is TGCGCCAGCAGCCAAAACTACAGAATACCTAGCACAGATACGCAGTATTTT. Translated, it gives CASSQNYRIPSTDTQYF.